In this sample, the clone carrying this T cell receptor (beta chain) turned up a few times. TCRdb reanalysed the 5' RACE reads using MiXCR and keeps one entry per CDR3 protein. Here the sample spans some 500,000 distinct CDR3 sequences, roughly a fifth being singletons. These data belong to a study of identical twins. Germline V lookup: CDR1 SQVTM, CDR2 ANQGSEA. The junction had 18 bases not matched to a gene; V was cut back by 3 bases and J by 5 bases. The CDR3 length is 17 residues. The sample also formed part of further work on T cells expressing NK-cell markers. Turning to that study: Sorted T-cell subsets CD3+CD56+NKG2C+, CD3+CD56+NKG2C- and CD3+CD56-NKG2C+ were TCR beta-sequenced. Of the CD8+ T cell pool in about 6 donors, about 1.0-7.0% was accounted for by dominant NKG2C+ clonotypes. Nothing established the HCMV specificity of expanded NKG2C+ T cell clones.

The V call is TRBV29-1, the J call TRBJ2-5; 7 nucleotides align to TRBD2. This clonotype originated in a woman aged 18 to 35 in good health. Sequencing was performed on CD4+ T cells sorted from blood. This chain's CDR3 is CSVEGVRDYPGRETQYF. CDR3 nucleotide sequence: TGCAGCGTTGAGGGGGTCCGGGACTACCCGGGCAGGGAGACCCAGTACTTC. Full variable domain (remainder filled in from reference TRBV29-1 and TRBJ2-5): SAVISQKPSRDICQRGTSLTIQCQVDSQVTMMFWYRQQPGQSLTLIATANQGSEATYESGFVIDKFPISRPNLTFSTLTVSNMSPEDSSIYLCSVEGVRDYPGRETQYFGPGTRLLVL.